This T cell receptor (beta chain) was documented in a study of T cell responses to AZD1222 COVID-19 vaccine. CDR1 LGHDT and CDR2 YNNKEL come from the germline V gene (reference sequence). V was trimmed by 1 base and J by 7 bases, leaving 11 bases between them. The CDR3 has 14 amino acids. Comments on this clone: The antigen remains unidentified.

Measured with immunoSEQ multiplex PCR; TCRdb has only the in-frame clones, and not every one. The sample includes some 120,000 clones, 80% to 90% of them seen just once. Study findings and constraints: Repertoires were sampled only after the peak T cell response. The donor cohort was predominantly white British with a female majority, and clonal diversity may have been underestimated.

The material was peripheral blood, obtained on day 0 of AZD1222 vaccination. V usage is TRBV3-1 (or the pseudogene TRBV3-2) and J usage is TRBJ2-1, with D uncertain. The source is an adult in good health. CDR3 DNA sequence: TGTGCCAGCAGCCAAGGGGTACACCAGAATGAGCAGTTCTTC. Amino acids: CASSQGVHQNEQFF.